What follows are 30 T cell receptor beta chains derived from one specimen sequenced in a study of T cell responses to AZD1222 COVID-19 vaccine. Produced via immunoSEQ multiplex PCR; TCRdb's table is partial and in-frame only. Counted here are 130,000 to 150,000 clones, approximately 90% occurring once; the ten biggest clones make up about 3.4%. The source material was peripheral blood, sampled on day 0 of AZD1222 vaccination. The receptors come from an adult in good health.

The genes are TRBV11-3 and TRBJ2-5; 7 positions agree with TRBD1. Germline assignment: CDR1 SGHNT and CDR2 YENEEA. The CDR3 totals 17 residues. The V gene end was trimmed by 3 bases and the J gene end by 2 bases; junction bases not matched to a gene: 12. CDR3 DNA: TGTGCCAGCAGCTTCCTACGCCAGACAGGGTCACAAGAGACCCAGTACTTC. Translated: CASSFLRQTGSQETQYF. Combining the CDR3 with reference TRBV11-3 and TRBJ2-5 gives the whole variable domain EAGVVQSPRYKIIEKKQPVAFWCNPISGHNTLYWYLQNLGQGPELLIRYENEEAVDDSQLPKDRFSAERLKGVDSTLKIQPAELGDSAVYLCASSFLRQTGSQETQYFGPGTRLLVL.

The chain recombines TRBV29-1 with TRBJ1-1; 11 bases match TRBD1. Germline V gene sequence: CDR1 SQVTM, CDR2 ANQGSEA. The V segment lost 6 bases and the J segment 11 bases; nucleotides outside the gene matches: 8. The CDR3 covers 12 residues. CDR3 coding DNA: TGCAGCGTAGCCCGGGACAGGGGGGAGGCTTTCTTT. This codes for CSVARDRGEAFF.

The V and J genes are TRBV6-6 and TRBJ2-7; D unclear. CDR1 is MNHNY, CDR2 SVGAGI, per germline (reference sequence). The CDR3 is made up of 14 amino acids. Deletions cut 6 bases from V and 1 base from J, with 13 bases between. The chain's CDR3 is CASSPRTTSYEQYF. The CDR3 nucleotides are TGTGCCAGCAGCCCCCGCACCACTTCCTACGAGCAGTACTTC.

The V and J genes are TRBV12-3 or TRBV12-4 and TRBJ2-7, with 7 bases aligning to TRBD1. V shed 8 bases and J 2 bases; nucleotides not matched to a gene: 3. This CDR3 contains 12 residues. The CDR3 sequence: CASRGQTYEQYF. In DNA form, the CDR3 reads TGTGCCAGCCGGGGACAGACCTACGAGCAGTACTTC.

The chain employs TRBV29-1 and TRBJ1-2; D not resolved. Trimming removed 1 base from V and 4 bases from J, with 7 bases in between. Germline assignment: CDR1 SQVTM and CDR2 ANQGSEA. This CDR3 spans 12 amino acids. The chain's CDR3 is CSVEGGVYGYTF. Written as DNA, the CDR3 is TGCAGCGTTGAAGGCGGGGTCTATGGCTACACCTTC.

J is TRBJ1-1 and V is TRBV5-5; 10 bases are a match to TRBD1. Trimming removed 0 bases from V and 5 bases from J; junction bases left unmatched: 4. The CDR3 is 15 amino acids. The germline CDR1 and CDR2 sequences are SGHKS and YYEKEE (reference sequence). In DNA, the CDR3 is TGTGCCAGCAGCTTGGCGGGACAGGGGTGGACTGAAGCTTTCTTT. Its translation is CASSLAGQGWTEAFF.

CDR3: CASSPGGHPNYGYTF. The CDR3 DNA follows: TGTGCCAGCTCACCAGGGGGTCATCCTAACTATGGCTACACCTTC. V usage is TRBV18 and J usage is TRBJ1-2; a weak D match, TRBD1 (5 bases). The V gene lost 2 bases and the J gene lost 0 bases, with 10 bases spanning the gap. This CDR3 is 15 amino acids long. From germline, CDR1 is KGHSH and CDR2 LQKENI.

The rearrangement joins TRBV5-3 to TRBJ1-2, with D unclear. Being an ORF, TRBV5-3 has a function that is uncertain. V was pared by 4 bases and J by 2 bases, with 24 bases between. There are 18 residues in the CDR3. Written as DNA, the CDR3 is TGTGCCAGAAGCCCGAAACCTCCCGGACGGACGGCCAACTATGGCTACACCTTC. Amino acids: CARSPKPPGRTANYGYTF.

This chain links TRBV4-2 with TRBJ1-2, with a tentative D call TRBD1 (6 bases). V was cut by 0 bases and J by 6 bases, with 8 bases left in between. Germline CDR1 reads LGHNA; CDR2 reads YNFKEQ. The CDR3 length is 13 residues. CDR3 in amino acids: CASSQEYRDGYTF. The CDR3 DNA reads as TGTGCCAGCAGCCAAGAGTACAGGGATGGCTACACCTTC.

The genes are TRBV19 and TRBJ1-2, with D perhaps TRBD1 (5 bases). In germline, CDR1 is LNHDA, CDR2 SQIVND (reference sequence). V gave up 2 bases and J gave up 3 bases, with 10 bases separating them. This CDR3 has 14 residues. The CDR3 loop is CASSITTGDYGYTF. CDR3 DNA sequence: TGTGCCAGTAGTATAACCACGGGGGACTATGGCTACACCTTC.

J is TRBJ2-7 and V is TRBV13; no clear D gene. CDR3 length: 11 residues. The V and J ends lost 2 bases and 3 bases respectively, with 2 bases between them. Germline loops: CDR1 PRHDT, CDR2 FYEKMQ (reference sequence). CDR3 bases: TGTGCCAGCAGCTTAAACTACGAGCAGTACTTC. Protein: CASSLNYEQYF.

V usage is TRBV9 and J usage is TRBJ1-2, with D unclear. V was shortened by 0 bases and J by 0 bases, with 9 bases between the two germline ends. Per germline, CDR1 SGDLS and CDR2 YYNGEE. There are 15 residues in the CDR3. As DNA, the CDR3 is TGTGCCAGCAGCGTAGTAGGTTCTACTAACTATGGCTACACCTTC. This codes for CASSVVGSTNYGYTF.

A remark on this clone: Distinct nucleotide sequences in the sample also encode this CDR3. J is TRBJ2-1 and V is TRBV19, with D tentatively TRBD2 (5 bases). The CDR3 runs to 12 residues. V lost 3 bases and J 6 bases, leaving 6 bases between the germline ends. Germline lookup yields CDR1 LNHDA and CDR2 SQIVND (reference sequence). CDR3 protein: CASSIGVNEQFF. The CDR3 DNA is TGTGCCAGTAGTATCGGGGTCAATGAGCAGTTCTTC. Full variable domain (rest looked up from reference TRBV19 and TRBJ2-1): DGGITQSPKYLFRKEGQNVTLSCEQNLNHDAMYWYRQDPGQGLRLIYYSQIVNDFQKGDIAEGYSVSREKKESFPLTVTSAQKNPTAFYLCASSIGVNEQFFGPGTRLTVL.

The V and J genes are TRBV11-3 and TRBJ2-3; perhaps TRBD2 as D (6 bases). Germline lookup yields CDR1 SGHNT and CDR2 YENEEA. CDR3 size: 15 residues. Trimming took off 5 bases at V and 1 base at J, with 13 bases between the two ends. CDR3 loop: CASSTRLGGTDTQYF. CDR3 sequence (DNA): TGTGCCAGCAGCACCCGACTAGGCGGCACAGATACGCAGTATTTT.

This rearrangement joins TRBV4-1 to TRBJ2-7, with D possibly called TRBD1 or TRBD2 (5 bases each). The germline V and J ends were trimmed by 0 bases and 7 bases, with 19 bases remaining between them. The CDR3 runs 16 residues. Germline lookup yields CDR1 MGHRA and CDR2 YSYEKL. The CDR3 is CASSQDVYGARGEQYF. In nucleotides, the CDR3 is TGCGCCAGCAGCCAAGATGTGTACGGGGCCCGCGGAGAGCAGTACTTC.

The V and J genes are TRBV6-2 or TRBV6-3 and TRBJ2-3, with 8 bases that match TRBD2. Germline CDR1 reads MNHEY; CDR2 reads SVGEGT. J lost 1 base, V lost 4 bases, and 7 bases had no gene match. The CDR3 sequence is 16 residues long. CDR3 sequence (DNA): TGTGCCAGCAGTTCCCTCCCCGGGAGGGGCACAGATACGCAGTATTTT. Translated: CASSSLPGRGTDTQYF.

V is TRBV19 and J is TRBJ1-2, with no clear D. The CDR3 totals 16 residues. Germline V lookup: CDR1 LNHDA, CDR2 SQIVND (reference sequence). Trimming pared 3 bases from V and 5 bases from J, leaving 19 bases between. The CDR3 DNA reads as TGTGCCAGTAGTATCCTATCCGGCGGGCCGCAGTATGGCTACACCTTC. Its protein product is CASSILSGGPQYGYTF. Looking up the rest from reference TRBV19 and TRBJ1-2 gives the full variable domain: DGGITQSPKYLFRKEGQNVTLSCEQNLNHDAMYWYRQDPGQGLRLIYYSQIVNDFQKGDIAEGYSVSREKKESFPLTVTSAQKNPTAFYLCASSILSGGPQYGYTFGSGTRLTVV.

The chain is built from TRBV30 and TRBJ1-5, with D perhaps TRBD1 (5 bases). With 1 base removed from V and 5 bases from J, the gap between germline ends came to 9 bases. CDR1 and CDR2 from the germline V gene are GTSNPN and SVGIG (reference sequence). CDR3 length equals 13 residues. Here the CDR3 reads CAWSEDRYQPQHF. CDR3 sequence (DNA): TGTGCCTGGAGTGAAGACAGATATCAGCCCCAGCATTTT.

The chain uses TRBV5-5 and TRBJ1-1; 7 bases match TRBD1. The CDR3 totals 16 residues. With 4 bases clipped from V and 4 bases from J, the junction kept 13 bases outside the gene matches. CDR1 and CDR2 (germline): SGHKS, YYEKEE (reference sequence). The CDR3 is CASSPTGVVGSTEAFF. The CDR3 bases are TGTGCCAGCAGCCCTACAGGGGTTGTCGGGAGCACTGAAGCTTTCTTT.

The V call is TRBV5-4, the J call TRBJ2-1, with D perhaps matching TRBD2 (7 bases). In germline, CDR1 is SGHNT, CDR2 YYREEE (reference sequence). Trimming took off 4 bases at V and 7 bases at J, with 21 bases between the two ends. This CDR3 has 16 amino acids. The chain's CDR3 is CASSPALGGPSNEQFF. Here the CDR3 DNA reads TGTGCCAGCAGCCCAGCTTTGGGGGGGCCCTCTAATGAGCAGTTCTTC.

V usage is TRBV28 and J usage is TRBJ1-2; tentatively, D is TRBD1 (6 bases). V dropped 6 bases and J dropped 4 bases, with 9 bases sitting between them. CDR1 is MDHEN, CDR2 SYDVKM, per germline. The CDR3 is 12 residues long. The CDR3 loop reads CASRDRIYGYTF. The CDR3 bases are TGTGCCAGCAGGGACAGAATCTATGGCTACACCTTC.

The chain couples TRBV3-1 (or the pseudogene TRBV3-2) to TRBJ2-4; D not certain. Trimming removed 2 bases from V and 0 bases from J, with 8 bases in between. CDR3 length: 15 amino acids. Germline lookup yields CDR1 LGHDT and CDR2 YNNKEL (reference sequence). The CDR3 reads CASSQLSLAKNIQYF. In DNA form, the CDR3 reads TGTGCCAGCAGCCAACTTTCACTAGCCAAAAACATTCAGTACTTC.

The rearrangement uses TRBV5-6 and TRBJ1-1; D unresolved. V was cut by 1 base and J by 1 base, with 8 bases left in between. Germline CDR1 is SGHDT and CDR2 is YYEEEE. This CDR3 comprises 14 residues. CDR3 sequence: CASSLRQKNTEAFF. In nucleotides, the CDR3 is TGTGCCAGCAGCTTGAGGCAGAAGAACACTGAAGCTTTCTTT.

CDR3 residues: CASSPLGAPNEKLFF. The DNA of the CDR3 is TGCGCCAGCAGCCCCCTAGGCGCACCTAATGAAAAACTGTTTTTT. The V gene is TRBV4-1, the J gene TRBJ1-4; D is unclear. The CDR3 loop spans 15 amino acids. The V end was cut by 4 bases, the J end by 3 bases, with 12 bases between. The germline V gene encodes CDR1 MGHRA and CDR2 YSYEKL.

This clone appeared a single time. The genes are TRBV6-5 and TRBJ2-2; maybe TRBD2 (6 bases). The ends were cut back, 4 bases at V and 3 bases at J, with 12 bases in the middle. Germline CDR1 is MNHEY and CDR2 is SVGAGI. CDR3 length equals 15 residues. This CDR3 reads CASSSTGLHTGELFF. The CDR3 nucleotides read TGTGCCAGCAGTTCCACGGGACTCCACACCGGGGAGCTGTTTTTT.

This chain joins TRBV9 and TRBJ2-3; 12 nucleotides line up with TRBD1. The trim removed 6 bases at V and 6 bases at J, leaving 5 bases unmatched. The CDR3 contains 14 residues. Germline loops: CDR1 SGDLS, CDR2 YYNGEE. CDR3 nucleotide sequence: TGTGCCAGCACTGGGACAGGGGGCAGCGATACGCAGTATTTT. Protein sequence: CASTGTGGSDTQYF.

The V and J genes are TRBV11-3 and TRBJ2-2; 7 bases map to TRBD2. J was trimmed by 3 bases and V by 3 bases; bases with no gene match: 10. This CDR3 has 17 residues. CDR1 is SGHNT, CDR2 YENEEA, per germline. In DNA form, the CDR3 reads TGTGCCAGCAGCTTTTCAGTGAGCGGGGATTACACCGGGGAGCTGTTTTTT. Translation gives CASSFSVSGDYTGELFF. Together with reference TRBV11-3 and TRBJ2-2, the CDR3 gives the full variable domain: EAGVVQSPRYKIIEKKQPVAFWCNPISGHNTLYWYLQNLGQGPELLIRYENEEAVDDSQLPKDRFSAERLKGVDSTLKIQPAELGDSAVYLCASSFSVSGDYTGELFFGEGSRLTVL.

DNA for the CDR3: TGTGCCAGCAGTGAGGGAGGACAAAACTATGGCTACACCTTC. It translates to CASSEGGQNYGYTF. The chain employs TRBV2 and TRBJ1-2; TRBD1 might be the D (5 bases). The germline V and J ends were trimmed by 3 bases and 2 bases, with 10 bases remaining between them. From germline, CDR1 is SNHLY and CDR2 FYNNEI. The CDR3 extends over 14 amino acids.

The chain employs TRBV11-1 and TRBJ2-1; TRBD2 agrees at 12 bases. The germline gives CDR1 SGHAT, CDR2 FQDESV (reference sequence). CDR3 length: 15 amino acids. Trimming removed 6 bases from V and 9 bases from J; junction bases left unmatched: 9. DNA of the CDR3: TGTGCCAGCAGACGCCCTAGCGGGGGGGCGAGTGAGCAGTTCTTC. It codes for CASRRPSGGASEQFF.

The J gene is TRBJ1-4, the V gene TRBV30, with D hard to call. Germline-derived CDR1 and CDR2 are GTSNPN and SVGIG (reference sequence). V dropped 4 bases and J dropped 4 bases, with 13 bases sitting between them. CDR3 length: 14 residues. CDR3 region: CAWTTWALNEKLFF. The CDR3 DNA sequence: TGTGCCTGGACCACTTGGGCCCTTAATGAAAAACTGTTTTTT.